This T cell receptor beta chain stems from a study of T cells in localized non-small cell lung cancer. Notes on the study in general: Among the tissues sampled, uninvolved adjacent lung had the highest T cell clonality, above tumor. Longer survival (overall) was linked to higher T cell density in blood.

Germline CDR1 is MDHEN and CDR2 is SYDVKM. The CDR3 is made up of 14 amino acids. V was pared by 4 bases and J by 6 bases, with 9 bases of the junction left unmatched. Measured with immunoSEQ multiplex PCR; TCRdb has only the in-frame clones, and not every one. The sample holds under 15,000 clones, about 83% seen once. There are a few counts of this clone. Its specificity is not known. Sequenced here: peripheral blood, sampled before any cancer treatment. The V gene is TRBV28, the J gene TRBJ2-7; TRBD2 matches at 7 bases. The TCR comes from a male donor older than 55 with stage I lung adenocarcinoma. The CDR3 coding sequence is TGTGCCAGCAGTTCCAACTCCGGACTAGGCGAGCAGTACTTC. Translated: CASSSNSGLGEQYF.